This T cell receptor (beta chain) was observed in a study of T cells in Graves' hyperthyroidism and ophthalmopathy. Regions amplified from RNA transcripts were the TCR beta CDR3 regions. Using the HTBI primer set, a first-round RT-PCR was run on the TCR CDR3. TCRdb re-called the multiplex PCR reads through MiXCR, storing one row per CDR3 protein. This sample has 500,000 to 750,000 distinct CDR3 sequences, with under 60% found just once. In germline, CDR1 is SNHLY, CDR2 FYNNEI. Trimming shortened V by 3 bases and J by 2 bases, and 4 bases separated the two germline ends. This CDR3 has 13 amino acids. There are many counts of this clonotype.

Specimen: peripheral blood or thyroid tissue (not recorded which). The clonotype originates from a woman aged 18-35 years with Graves' hyperthyroidism. The chain combines TRBV2 with TRBJ1-4; D remains unclear. The CDR3 reads CASSDATNEKLFF. The CDR3 nucleotides read TGTGCCAGCAGTGACGCCACTAATGAAAAACTGTTTTTT.